The 2 T cell receptor beta chains presented below share a single source sample, sequenced in a study of T cell responses to AZD1222 COVID-19 vaccine. Profiled with immunoSEQ multiplex PCR; TCRdb holds only in-frame clones, not every one. The sample carries about 130,000 clones, 88% recorded once. The sequenced sample was peripheral blood, obtained 28 days after the second AZD1222 dose. The receptors were gathered from an adult who received the AZD1222 COVID-19 vaccine.

This chain connects TRBV11-2 to TRBJ1-1; D is undetermined. V was shortened by 1 base and J by 4 bases, with 16 bases between the two germline ends. Germline V gene data show CDR1 as SGHAT and CDR2 as FQNNGV. The CDR3 has 16 residues. CDR3: CASSLGWGVRSTEAFF. CDR3 coding DNA: TGTGCCAGCAGCTTAGGGTGGGGTGTAAGGTCCACTGAAGCTTTCTTT.

The rearrangement links TRBV3-1 (or the pseudogene TRBV3-2) to TRBJ2-3; 15 bases match TRBD2. This CDR3 spans 16 amino acids. Unmatched junction bases numbered 4, after V lost 3 bases and J lost 6 bases. Germline CDR1 and CDR2: LGHDT and YNNKEL (reference sequence). The CDR3 sequence: CASSHGLAGGDDTQYF. The CDR3 nucleotides are TGTGCCAGCAGCCACGGACTAGCGGGAGGGGACGATACGCAGTATTTT.